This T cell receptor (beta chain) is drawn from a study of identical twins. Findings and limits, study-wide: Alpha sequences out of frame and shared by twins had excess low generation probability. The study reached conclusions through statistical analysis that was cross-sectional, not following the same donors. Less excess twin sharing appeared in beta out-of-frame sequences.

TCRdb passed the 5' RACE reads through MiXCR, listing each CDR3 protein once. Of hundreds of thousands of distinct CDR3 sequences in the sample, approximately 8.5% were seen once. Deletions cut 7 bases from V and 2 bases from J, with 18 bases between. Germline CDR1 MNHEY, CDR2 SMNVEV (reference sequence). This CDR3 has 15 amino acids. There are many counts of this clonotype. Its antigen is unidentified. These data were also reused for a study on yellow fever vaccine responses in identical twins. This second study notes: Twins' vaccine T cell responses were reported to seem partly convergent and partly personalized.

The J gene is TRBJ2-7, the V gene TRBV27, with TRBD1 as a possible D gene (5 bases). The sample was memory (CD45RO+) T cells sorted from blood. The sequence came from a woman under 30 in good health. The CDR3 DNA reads TGTGCCAGCAAGTCCCAGGGATTGACCCCCTACGAGCAGTACTTC. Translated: CASKSQGLTPYEQYF.